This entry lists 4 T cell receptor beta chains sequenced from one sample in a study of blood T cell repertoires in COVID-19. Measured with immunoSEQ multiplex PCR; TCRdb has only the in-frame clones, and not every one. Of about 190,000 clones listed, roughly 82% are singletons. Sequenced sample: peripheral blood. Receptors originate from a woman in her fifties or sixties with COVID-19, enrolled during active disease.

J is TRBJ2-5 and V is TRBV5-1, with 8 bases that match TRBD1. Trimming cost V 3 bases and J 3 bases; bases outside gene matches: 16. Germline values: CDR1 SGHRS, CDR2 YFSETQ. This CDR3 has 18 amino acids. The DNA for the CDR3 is TGCGCCAGCAGCTGGCCCAGACAGGGGTTGACGGGAAAAGAGACCCAGTACTTC. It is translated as CASSWPRQGLTGKETQYF.

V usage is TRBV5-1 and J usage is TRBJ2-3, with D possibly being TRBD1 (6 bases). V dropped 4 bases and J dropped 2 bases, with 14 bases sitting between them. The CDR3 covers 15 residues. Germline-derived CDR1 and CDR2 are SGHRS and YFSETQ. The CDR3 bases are TGCGCCAGCAGCCGCGGACAGATTAACACAGATACGCAGTATTTT. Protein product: CASSRGQINTDTQYF.

CDR3 nucleotides: TGCGCCAGCAGCCAAGATGAAAGGGAACCGGACAGAAATGCGCTAGCCAAAAACATTCAGTACTTC. This encodes CASSQDEREPDRNALAKNIQYF. V and J are TRBV4-1 and TRBJ2-4; a weak D match, TRBD1 (6 bases). V was shortened by 0 bases and J by 0 bases, with 27 bases between the two germline ends. There are 22 residues in the CDR3. Germline CDR1 and CDR2: MGHRA and YSYEKL.

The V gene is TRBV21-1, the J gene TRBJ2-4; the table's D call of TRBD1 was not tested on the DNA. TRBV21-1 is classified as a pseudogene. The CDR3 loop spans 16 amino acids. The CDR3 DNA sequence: TGTGCCAGCAGCACCTCGGACAGGGAGGACAAAAACATTCAGTACTTC. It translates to CASSTSDREDKNIQYF.